One and the same sample provided the 30 T cell receptor beta chains below, sequenced in a study of blood T cell repertoires in COVID-19. Generated by immunoSEQ multiplex PCR, the TCRdb table keeps only in-frame clones and is missing some. The sample shows 120,000 or so clones, roughly 80% of them seen only once. Input material: peripheral blood. These receptors came from a woman between 45 and 60 years old with acute or convalescent COVID-19.

The chain links TRBV7-6 to TRBJ2-7; TRBD1 agrees at 7 bases. This CDR3 has 15 residues. Trimming took 5 bases from V and 2 from J; bases not matched to a gene: 9. Germline loops: CDR1 SGHVS, CDR2 FNYEAQ. The CDR3 sequence: CASSPYVDRPYEQYF. As DNA, the CDR3 is TGTGCCAGCAGCCCATATGTGGACAGGCCCTACGAGCAGTACTTC.

In its sample, this clone was seen a few times. The CDR3 sequence is CASSHGQGKNSPLHF. The CDR3 DNA reads TGTGCCAGCAGCCACGGACAGGGTAAAAATTCACCCCTCCACTTT. This sequence joins TRBV5-4 and TRBJ1-6, with 8 bases fitting TRBD1. Trimming cost V 4 bases and J 7 bases; bases outside gene matches: 7. The CDR3 extends over 15 amino acids. Per germline, CDR1 SGHNT and CDR2 YYREEE (reference sequence).

The chain uses TRBV19 and TRBJ1-2; a possible D gene is TRBD1 (5 bases). V was clipped by 8 bases and J by 0 bases, with 19 bases between them. The germline CDR1 and CDR2 sequences are LNHDA and SQIVND (reference sequence). The CDR3 has 16 amino acids. In nucleotides, the CDR3 is TGTGCCAGTTCCCCCAGCGGGGCGACTACTAACTATGGCTACACCTTC. Protein product: CASSPSGATTNYGYTF.

The rearrangement links TRBV19 to TRBJ2-1; D call uncertain. Between the trimmed V and J ends, which lost 2 bases and 13 bases, there was a span of 12 bases. CDR3 length: 12 residues. Germline lookup yields CDR1 LNHDA and CDR2 SQIVND (reference sequence). CDR3 region: CASSIRSELQFF. In DNA, the CDR3 is TGTGCCAGTAGTATACGGTCCGAACTACAGTTCTTC.

The V call is TRBV23-1, the J call TRBJ1-1; no clear D gene. TRBV23-1 is an ORF, with its function uncertain. V was trimmed by 2 bases and J by 2 bases, leaving 9 bases between them. CDR3 length equals 14 residues. This CDR3 reads CASSQIGQNTEAFF. In DNA, the CDR3 is TGCGCCAGCAGTCAAATTGGCCAAAACACTGAAGCTTTCTTT.

The rearrangement uses TRBV29-1 and TRBJ2-1; 7 nucleotides agree with TRBD2. This CDR3 region has 13 residues. CDR1 SQVTM and CDR2 ANQGSEA come from the germline V gene. V was pared by 6 bases and J by 0 bases, with 2 bases of the junction left unmatched. CDR3 DNA: TGCAGCGTCCAGCGGGGCTCCTACAATGAGCAGTTCTTC. Protein: CSVQRGSYNEQFF.

This clone is a singleton in its sample. This chain joins TRBV7-9 and TRBJ2-3; D is ambiguous. Trimming removed 1 base at V and 0 bases at J, with 5 bases between. The CDR3 is 14 residues long. Looked up from germline, CDR1 is SEHNR and CDR2 is FQNEAQ (reference sequence). The CDR3 DNA sequence: TGTGCCAGCAGCTTAGGACTGAGCACAGATACGCAGTATTTT. This sequence encodes CASSLGLSTDTQYF.

The chain uses TRBV6-5 and TRBJ1-1; 7 bases match TRBD1. V gave up 0 bases and J gave up 5 bases; unmatched junction bases: 6. CDR1 MNHEY and CDR2 SVGAGI come from the germline V gene. The CDR3 totals 15 residues. CDR3 in DNA: TGTGCCAGCAGTTACTCAGAGGGGGCGGGAACTGAAGCTTTCTTT. It is translated as CASSYSEGAGTEAFF.

The V call is TRBV27, the J call TRBJ2-7, with D possibly matching TRBD2 (5 bases). CDR3 length: 14 amino acids. The germline gives CDR1 MNHEY, CDR2 SMNVEV (reference sequence). V shed 3 bases and J shed 7 bases, with 16 bases lying between them. CDR3 nucleotide sequence: TGTGCCAGCAGTTTCTTCTCCGGGGTTGAAGAGCAGTACTTC. This codes for CASSFFSGVEEQYF.

The chain combines TRBV5-1 with TRBJ2-6, with a weak D call TRBD1 (6 bases). Per the germline V gene, CDR1 is SGHRS and CDR2 is YFSETQ. V lost 4 bases and J lost 0, with 14 bases in between. The CDR3 length is 17 residues. As DNA, the CDR3 is TGCGCCAGCAGCGCGCAGGTAGGGGGCTCTGGGGCCAACGTCCTGACTTTC. Protein product: CASSAQVGGSGANVLTF.

The chain's CDR3 is CASSQGQNNQPQHF. CDR3 sequence (DNA): TGCGCCAGCAGCCAAGGGCAGAATAATCAGCCCCAGCATTTT. The genes are TRBV4-1 and TRBJ1-5; D is ambiguous. CDR1 and CDR2 (germline): MGHRA, YSYEKL. V lost 1 base and J lost 4, with 8 bases in between. The CDR3 covers 14 residues.

V and J are TRBV3-1 (or the pseudogene TRBV3-2) and TRBJ2-3; D is perhaps TRBD2 (5 bases). Trimming pared 4 bases from V and 7 bases from J, leaving 18 bases between. Per germline, CDR1 LGHDT and CDR2 YNNKEL (reference sequence). The CDR3 is 15 amino acids. CDR3 amino acids: CASSPELMGAHTQYF. The CDR3 nucleotides are TGTGCCAGCAGCCCAGAACTGATGGGAGCACATACGCAGTATTTT.

The rearrangement joins TRBV6-1 to TRBJ1-1, with D possibly being TRBD1 (6 bases). This CDR3 has 16 residues. The V end was cut by 0 bases, the J end by 0 bases, with 11 bases between. Germline loops: CDR1 MNHNS, CDR2 SASEGT. CDR3 in DNA: TGTGCCAGCAGTGAAGCGCGGACAGCCATGAACACTGAAGCTTTCTTT. This sequence encodes CASSEARTAMNTEAFF.

V and J are TRBV19 and TRBJ2-3, with 8 nucleotides matching TRBD1. The trim removed 4 bases at V and 4 bases at J, leaving 7 bases unmatched. The CDR3 contains 15 residues. Germline values: CDR1 LNHDA, CDR2 SQIVND (reference sequence). The CDR3 here is CASSRAGGLPDTQYF. The CDR3 bases are TGTGCCAGTAGTAGGGCAGGGGGCTTACCAGATACGCAGTATTTT. The variable domain in full, completed from reference TRBV19 and TRBJ2-3, reads DGGITQSPKYLFRKEGQNVTLSCEQNLNHDAMYWYRQDPGQGLRLIYYSQIVNDFQKGDIAEGYSVSREKKESFPLTVTSAQKNPTAFYLCASSRAGGLPDTQYFGPGTRLTVL.

In this sample, this clone turned up once. J is TRBJ1-2 and V is TRBV5-1; 8 bases fit TRBD1. The V segment lost 1 base and the J segment 8 bases; nucleotides outside the gene matches: 4. Germline assignment: CDR1 SGHRS and CDR2 YFSETQ. This CDR3 contains 13 residues. CDR3 nucleotide sequence: TGCGCCAGCAGCTTGCGGGACAGGTACGGCTACACCTTC. Translation gives CASSLRDRYGYTF.

This chain uses TRBV11-1 with TRBJ1-2; 9 positions agree with TRBD1. The CDR3 is made up of 14 amino acids. The germline V gene has CDR1 SGHAT and CDR2 FQDESV (reference sequence). The V and J ends lost 5 bases and 8 bases, in that order; junction bases with no gene match: 9. The chain's CDR3 is CASSPPGQGVGYTF. As DNA, the CDR3 is TGTGCCAGCAGCCCACCGGGACAGGGTGTCGGCTACACCTTC.

V and J are TRBV24-1 and TRBJ2-7; D may be TRBD1 (6 bases). V was shortened by 10 bases and J by 6 bases, with 9 bases between the two germline ends. CDR1 and CDR2 from the germline V gene are KGHDR and SFDVKD. This CDR3 region has 10 residues. The chain's CDR3 is CATTGGEQYF. The CDR3 DNA is TGTGCCACGACAGGAGGCGAGCAGTACTTC.

The chain carries TRBV4-2 and TRBJ2-7; 11 positions agree with TRBD2. Per germline, CDR1 LGHNA and CDR2 YNFKEQ. J lost 3 bases, V lost 4 bases, and 23 bases had no gene match. This CDR3 spans 21 amino acids. The CDR3 nucleotides are TGTGCCAGCAGCCCCTATTTGCCTAGCGGGAGGTTGGGGTCATGGGACTACGAGCAGTACTTC. Its translation is CASSPYLPSGRLGSWDYEQYF.

The rearrangement links TRBV30 to TRBJ1-5, with 11 nucleotides matching TRBD1. V was pared by 5 bases and J by 6 bases, with 6 bases of the junction left unmatched. The CDR3 spans 14 residues. Germline V lookup: CDR1 GTSNPN, CDR2 SVGIG (reference sequence). The CDR3 region has the DNA TGTGCCTGGGAACCGGGACAGGGGGGTCAGCCCCAGCATTTT. Encoded protein: CAWEPGQGGQPQHF.

The CDR3 spells CASSPGGGTLNYGYTF. The CDR3 DNA is TGTGCCAGCAGCCCAGGGGGCGGAACCCTTAACTATGGCTACACCTTC. This chain connects TRBV9 to TRBJ1-2, with 8 bases fitting TRBD1. V was pared by 4 bases and J by 1 base, with 9 bases of the junction left unmatched. Germline CDR1 SGDLS, CDR2 YYNGEE. CDR3 size: 16 residues.

This chain connects TRBV29-1 to TRBJ1-2; D is possibly TRBD1 (6 bases). This CDR3 comprises 12 residues. Germline V gene lookup returns CDR1 SQVTM and CDR2 ANQGSEA. The V end lost 2 bases, the J end lost 5 bases, and 9 bases lay between the germline ends. CDR3 sequence reads: CSVEQQGYGYTF. In DNA form, the CDR3 reads TGCAGCGTTGAACAACAGGGATATGGCTACACCTTC.

The chain joins TRBV7-9 to TRBJ2-5; D perhaps matches TRBD2 (5 bases). The V end was cut by 1 base, the J end by 5 bases, with 11 bases between. Germline V gives CDR1 SEHNR, CDR2 FQNEAQ (reference sequence). This CDR3 is built from 14 residues. The CDR3 nucleotides read TGTGCCAGCAGCTTAGGGAGGCAAGGGGAGACCCAGTACTTC. As protein: CASSLGRQGETQYF.

V gene TRBV19 combines with J gene TRBJ1-1, with D possibly TRBD1 on 6 matching bases. The V end was cut by 7 bases, the J end by 1 base, with 19 bases between. The CDR3 totals 16 residues. Germline lookup yields CDR1 LNHDA and CDR2 SQIVND (reference sequence). Here the CDR3 reads CASTTGHLLPNTEAFF. In DNA form, the CDR3 reads TGTGCCAGTACCACGGGACACCTCCTACCGAACACTGAAGCTTTCTTT.

The chain couples TRBV7-2 to TRBJ1-5; tentative D call: TRBD1 (6 bases). Trimming took off 1 base at V and 0 bases at J, with 10 bases between the two ends. The CDR3 covers 16 residues. Germline-derived CDR1 and CDR2 are SGHTA and FQGNSA. CDR3 loop: CASSLGQGYSNQPQHF. The CDR3 nucleotides are TGTGCCAGCAGCTTAGGGCAGGGGTATAGCAATCAGCCCCAGCATTTT.

This rearrangement joins TRBV7-8 to TRBJ1-4; TRBD1 matches 8 bases. The CDR3 spans 15 residues. CDR1 is SGHVS, CDR2 FQNEAQ, per germline. V gave up 3 bases and J gave up 4 bases; unmatched junction bases: 4. CDR3 protein: CASSLDRAHNEKLFF. Written as DNA, the CDR3 is TGTGCCAGCAGCTTGGACAGGGCCCATAATGAAAAACTGTTTTTT.

The chain uses TRBV4-1 and TRBJ1-2; 12 positions match TRBD1. J gave up 5 bases and V 5 bases, and 12 bases lay outside the gene matches. The CDR3 consists of 17 residues. Germline lookup yields CDR1 MGHRA and CDR2 YSYEKL. In DNA form, the CDR3 reads TGCGCCAGCAGCGCTCCGGGACAGGGGGCGGTTTGGTATGGCTACACCTTC. Amino acids: CASSAPGQGAVWYGYTF.

The genes are TRBV6-6 and TRBJ2-1; 12 nucleotides line up with TRBD1. Germline V lookup: CDR1 MNHNY, CDR2 SVGAGI (reference sequence). The length of the CDR3 is 20 residues. V was clipped by 6 bases and J by 0 bases; unmatched bases: 15. CDR3 region: CASSPHPGQGASSSYNEQFF. The CDR3 DNA is TGTGCCAGCAGCCCCCATCCGGGACAGGGGGCTTCCAGCTCCTACAATGAGCAGTTCTTC.

The rearrangement joins TRBV19 to TRBJ1-1; no reliable D call. CDR3 length: 13 amino acids. With 4 bases removed from V and 1 base from J, the gap between germline ends came to 7 bases. Germline loops: CDR1 LNHDA, CDR2 SQIVND (reference sequence). This CDR3 reads CASSTLGNTEAFF. The CDR3, as DNA: TGTGCCAGTAGTACCCTAGGGAACACTGAAGCTTTCTTT. Complete variable domain (other parts from reference TRBV19 and TRBJ1-1): DGGITQSPKYLFRKEGQNVTLSCEQNLNHDAMYWYRQDPGQGLRLIYYSQIVNDFQKGDIAEGYSVSREKKESFPLTVTSAQKNPTAFYLCASSTLGNTEAFFGQGTRLTVV.

This chain joins TRBV5-1 and TRBJ2-7, with 8 bases that match TRBD1. Trimming took 5 bases from V and 5 from J; bases not matched to a gene: 12. The length of the CDR3 is 15 residues. Germline assignment: CDR1 SGHRS and CDR2 YFSETQ. In DNA, the CDR3 is TGCGCCAGCAGAATAATTACGACAGGGGTAAACGAGCAGTACTTC. Translation: CASRIITTGVNEQYF.

The chain uses TRBV6-4 and TRBJ2-3; the match to TRBD2 covers 8 bases. The ends lost 5 bases at V and 2 bases at J; junction bases unmatched: 6. The germline gives CDR1 MRHNA, CDR2 SNTAGT. The CDR3 covers 15 residues. The CDR3 region is CASSPGGMLTDTQYF. CDR3 bases: TGTGCCAGCAGTCCGGGGGGGATGCTCACAGATACGCAGTATTTT.